What follows are 32 T cell receptor beta chains derived from one specimen sequenced in a study of tumor-infiltrating lymphocytes in primary liver carcinoma. Priming with a constant-region primer yielded TCR beta cDNA from roughly 500 ng total RNA. Three nested multiplex PCR rounds, a slightly modified ARM-PCR method, built the TCR beta libraries. Investigators reported that the first two PCR rounds, at 9 to 11 cycles each, used TRBV1-TRBV30 forward primers with a C-beta reverse primer. TCRdb re-called the multiplex PCR reads with MiXCR, one entry per CDR3 protein. The top ten hold around 15% of the sample, which has about 32,000 distinct CDR3 sequences, 74% seen once. Joint extraction of RNA and DNA used 20-30 mg of bulk tissue that was unsorted. Material for sequencing was liver tumor tissue from sampling region 4. The subset is: tumor region T4, right-lateral pole. Receptors originate from a man aged 40-50 years with primary liver carcinoma and hepatitis B virus infection.

A remark on this clonotype: The junction departs from the called germline gene at one end, perhaps through a read error. DNA for the CDR3: TGTGCCAGTAAGCCCAACACATATACGCAGTATTTT. Its translation: CASKPNTYTQYF. The chain carries TRBV6-1 and TRBJ2-3; no clear D. Germline CDR1 and CDR2: MNHNS and SASEGT. CDR3 length: 12 amino acids.

The J gene is TRBJ2-7, the V gene TRBV11-2; a possible D gene is TRBD2 (6 bases). The germline V gene has CDR1 SGHAT and CDR2 FQNNGV. CDR3 length: 13 amino acids. V was cut by 11 bases and J by 8 bases, with 22 bases left in between. The CDR3 region has the DNA TGTGCCCGTAGCTTACGTGAGCGGGTCCAGCAGTACTTC. This codes for CARSLRERVQQYF.

About this clonotype: A much larger clone lies one base from this, so it may be a read error. The V and J genes are TRBV6-5 and TRBJ2-1, with TRBD2 as a possible D gene (6 bases). The CDR3 length is 11 residues. Germline V gives CDR1 MNHEY, CDR2 SVGAGI. V was clipped by 11 bases and J by 9 bases, with 14 bases between them. In DNA, the CDR3 is TGTGCCTGCGGGAACGGGGGTGAGCAGTTCTTC. Encoded protein: CACGNGGEQFF.

The V and J genes are TRBV6-5 and TRBJ2-7, with 9 nucleotides matching TRBD1. Germline loops: CDR1 MNHEY, CDR2 SVGAGI. CDR3 length equals 13 residues. After removal of 11 bases from V and 4 bases from J, the junction contained 9 bases not matched to a gene. In DNA, the CDR3 is TGTGCCGACAGGGGGACAGGCGGGTACGAGCAGTACTTC. Amino acid sequence: CADRGTGGYEQYF.

This clonotype is labeled medium-sized. V is TRBV5-1 and J is TRBJ2-6; D is undetermined. This CDR3 is 15 amino acids long. Trimming pared 0 bases from V and 0 bases from J, leaving 4 bases between. Germline assignment: CDR1 SGHRS and CDR2 YFSETQ. CDR3 protein: CASSLESSGANVLTF. The CDR3 region has the DNA TGCGCCAGCAGCTTGGAAAGCTCTGGGGCCAACGTCCTGACTTTC.

This clonotype was recorded once. The V and J genes are TRBV28 and TRBJ2-3; D gene ambiguous. The CDR3 sequence is 14 residues long. V lost 9 bases and J 3 bases, leaving 16 bases between the germline ends. CDR1 is MDHEN, CDR2 SYDVKM, per germline. CDR3 sequence reads: CASVHRVGTDTQYF. In DNA, the CDR3 is TGTGCCAGTGTGCATCGGGTGGGGACAGATACGCAGTATTTT.

Note on this clonotype: The junction differs from germline at one of its ends, possibly a read error. V and J are TRBV5-1 and TRBJ2-1; 10 nucleotides match TRBD2. The germline gives CDR1 SGHRS, CDR2 YFSETQ. The CDR3 totals 14 residues. CDR3 protein: CPSTLAGGYNEQLF. Here the CDR3 DNA reads TGCCCCAGCACGTTAGCGGGAGGTTACAATGAGCAGCTCTTC.

In the case of this clonotype: This CDR3 fails to terminate in the conserved phenylalanine or tryptophan, so it likely reflects a read error. The chain recombines TRBV6-2 or TRBV6-3 with TRBJ1-1, with D hard to call. CDR1 is MNHEY and CDR2 is SVGEGT in the germline V gene. Trimming took 4 bases from V and 5 from J, leaving 11 bases between them. The CDR3 consists of 13 residues. The CDR3 loop is CASSSNLRTEAFL. CDR3 coding DNA: TGTGCCAGCAGTTCCAACCTTCGTACTGAAGCTTTCCTT.

On this clonotype: One end of the junction is discordant with germline, which a read error may explain. The chain is built from TRBV11-3 and TRBJ1-5, with D perhaps matching TRBD1 (5 bases). This CDR3 has 14 amino acids. Looked up from germline, CDR1 is SGHNT and CDR2 is YENEEA. In DNA, the CDR3 is TGTGCTAGCAGTGACAGCTATAGGGATCAGCCCCAGCATTTT. This translates into CASSDSYRDQPQHF.

Turning to this clonotype: This CDR3 fails to terminate in the conserved phenylalanine or tryptophan, so it likely reflects a read error. The rearrangement uses TRBV12-3 or TRBV12-4 and TRBJ1-1; perhaps TRBD1 as D (5 bases). CDR3 length: 13 residues. CDR3 sequence: CASSRQLNTEAFS. As DNA, the CDR3 is TGCGCCAGTAGTCGACAGTTGAACACTGAAGCTTTCTCT.

This clonotype has just a few counts. J is TRBJ2-4 and V is TRBV20-1; 11 bases match TRBD2. V shed 0 bases, J shed 9 bases, and the junction held 7 bases outside the gene matches. The germline V gene encodes CDR1 DFQATT and CDR2 SNEGSKA (reference sequence). CDR3 size: 15 residues. The CDR3 sequence is CSARDGVAGGFIQYF. The DNA of the CDR3 is TGCAGTGCTAGAGATGGGGTAGCGGGAGGGTTCATTCAGTACTTC.

Concerning this clonotype itself: Since a much larger clone is just one base distant, this may be a read error. The genes are TRBV20-1 and TRBJ2-7; D uncertain. Trimming stripped 2 bases from V and 6 bases from J, with 11 bases between. The CDR3 sequence is 12 residues long. The germline V gene encodes CDR1 DFQATT and CDR2 SNEGSKA (reference sequence). The CDR3 coding sequence is TGCAGTGCTAGATTGCTGGACGGCGAGCAGTACTTC. This codes for CSARLLDGEQYF.

Worth noting for this clonotype: It is unclear where the CDR3 begins or ends on the DNA, so no DNA is shown, and the CDR3 is as TCRdb lists it. This chain joins TRBV6-5 and TRBJ2-2; whether TRBD2, the table's D call, matches the DNA was not checked. CDR1 is MNHEY and CDR2 is SVGAGI in the germline V gene. Counting both end residues, the CDR3 totals 18 amino acids. This chain's CDR3 is CACRSILGTSGRGGSCFF.

A word on this clonotype: One end of the junction does not line up with germline, which may come from a read error. V is TRBV7-8 and J is TRBJ2-3; D not certain. The germline CDR1 and CDR2 sequences are SGHVS and FQNEAQ. This CDR3 region has 14 residues. The CDR3 DNA is TGTGCCGGCAGCCCTGCCAGGTGGGCACATACGCAGTATTTT. This encodes CAGSPARWAHTQYF.

About this clonotype itself: A junction end diverges from the germline sequence, so it may reflect a read error. V is TRBV11-1 and J is TRBJ2-3; D may be TRBD2 (5 bases). CDR3 length: 15 amino acids. CDR1 and CDR2 (germline): SGHAT, FQDESV (reference sequence). CDR3 residues: CASSLSRVSTDTQYF. In nucleotides, the CDR3 is TGTGCCAGCAGTTTGTCGAGGGTGAGCACAGATACACAGTATTTT.

Concerning this clonotype: Compared with germline, one end of the junction differs, possibly owing to a read error. The gene calls are TRBV12-3 or TRBV12-4 and TRBJ2-7; TRBD2 aligns across 7 bases. The CDR3 is 15 amino acids. CDR3 nucleotides: TGTGCTAGCAGCTCGGGGCGGGGGTCGAGATACGAGCGGTACTTC. Its protein is CASSSGRGSRYERYF.

As regards this clonotype: Relative to the germline gene, one junction end is altered; a read error may explain this. This CDR3 is CSVLTGGNTEPFF. As DNA, the CDR3 is TGCAGCGTTCTGACAGGGGGGAACACTGAACCTTTCTTC. This chain uses TRBV29-1 with TRBJ1-1; the match to TRBD1 covers 9 bases. The CDR3 consists of 13 residues. CDR1 and CDR2 (germline): SQVTM, ANQGSEA.

As to this clonotype: This could be a read error, since a much larger clone is one nucleotide away. The chain uses TRBV11-1 and TRBJ2-1, with D hard to call. The germline gives CDR1 SGHAT, CDR2 FQDESV (reference sequence). The CDR3 extends over 14 amino acids. This CDR3 is CAGSPRRSYNEQFF. CDR3 in DNA: TGTGCCGGCAGCCCGAGACGCTCCTACAATGAGCAGTTCTTC. The full variable domain, in which reference TRBV11-1 and TRBJ2-1 provide the parts outside the CDR3, is EAEVAQSPRYKITEKSQAVAFWCDPISGHATLYWYRQILGQGPELLVQFQDESVVDDSQLPKDRFSAERLKGVDSTLKIQPAELGDSAMYLCAGSPRRSYNEQFFGPGTRLTVL.

As for this clonotype: An end of the junction differs from the germline gene, which may be a read error. The rearrangement links TRBV5-1 to TRBJ2-5; weak D call: TRBD1 (5 bases). CDR1 and CDR2 from the germline V gene are SGHRS and YFSETQ. The CDR3 is 19 amino acids. Here the CDR3 DNA reads TGCGCCAGCAGCTTGCGAGGTAGTGGGGCTGCCTTCTTCCAAGAGATCCAGTACTTC. Protein sequence: CASSLRGSGAAFFQEIQYF.

This clonotype was counted once. It may be a read error: a sequence one base away is much more abundant. The final CDR3 position lacks the conserved phenylalanine or tryptophan, pointing to a likely read error. V and J are TRBV24-1 and TRBJ2-1; D unresolved. Trimming took off 1 base at V and 12 bases at J, with 9 bases between the two ends. Germline V gene data show CDR1 as KGHDR and CDR2 as SFDVKD. The CDR3 has 12 amino acids. The CDR3 sequence is CATSDFADGQFL. The CDR3 DNA sequence: TGTGCCACCAGTGATTTTGCGGATGGGCAGTTCTTA.

Of note for this clonotype: No conserved phenylalanine or tryptophan ends this CDR3, so it is likely a read error. The rearrangement joins TRBV4-2 to TRBJ2-1; 12 nucleotides agree with TRBD2. The germline gives CDR1 LGHNA, CDR2 YNFKEQ. This CDR3 has 16 residues. This chain's CDR3 is CASSQTTSGSDNEQFY. In DNA form, the CDR3 reads TGTGCCAGCAGCCAGACGACTAGCGGGAGTGACAATGAACAGTTCTAC.

The rearrangement joins TRBV11-2 to TRBJ2-1; 7 nucleotides align to TRBD2. Germline values: CDR1 SGHAT, CDR2 FQNNGV. The CDR3 consists of 15 residues. J lost 6 bases, V lost 11 bases, and 16 bases had no gene match. The chain's CDR3 is CADSFSGPLGNEQFF. The CDR3 DNA is TGTGCCGACAGCTTTAGCGGGCCACTCGGCAATGAGCAGTTCTTC. The full variable domain, in which reference TRBV11-2 and TRBJ2-1 provide the parts outside the CDR3, is EAGVAQSPRYKIIEKRQSVAFWCNPISGHATLYWYQQILGQGPKLLIQFQNNGVVDDSQLPKDRFSAERLKGVDSTLKIQPAKLEDSAVYLCADSFSGPLGNEQFFGPGTRLTVL.

A remark on this clonotype: A read error may be the cause here, since a much bigger clone is one base away. J is TRBJ1-4 and V is TRBV20-1; D unresolved. This CDR3 is built from 13 residues. The V gene's germline CDR1 is DFQATT and CDR2 SNEGSKA (reference sequence). Trimming shortened V by 5 bases and J by 8 bases, and 15 bases separated the two germline ends. The CDR3: CSAGNAVEEKLFF. The CDR3 region has the DNA TGCAGTGCTGGGAACGCGGTGGAGGAAAAACTGTTTTTT.

For this clonotype: Without the conserved terminal phenylalanine or tryptophan, this CDR3 likely stems from a read error. The chain links TRBV6-1 to TRBJ2-6; perhaps TRBD1 as D (6 bases). This CDR3 has 17 residues. Per germline, CDR1 MNHNS and CDR2 SASEGT. CDR3 in DNA: TGTGCCAACAGTGCCCGGGACACAATCTCTGGGGCCAACGTCCTGACTCTC. It specifies CANSARDTISGANVLTL.

Note on this clonotype: The junction does not match germline at one end; this may be a read error. This chain joins TRBV11-1 and TRBJ2-3, with 7 positions matching TRBD1. CDR1 and CDR2 from the germline V gene are SGHAT and FQDESV (reference sequence). The CDR3 has 15 amino acids. CDR3 nucleotides: TGTCCCAGCAGCCCGAGACAGGGATTGACAGATACACAGTATTTT. It codes for CPSSPRQGLTDTQYF.

The chain uses TRBV29-1 and TRBJ2-7; either TRBD1 or TRBD2 may fit D (5 bases each). The CDR3 is 16 amino acids. In germline, CDR1 is SQVTM, CDR2 ANQGSEA. V shed 7 bases and J shed 2 bases, with 24 bases lying between them. Here the CDR3 reads CSAMTYGTSTPYEQYF. DNA for the CDR3: TGCAGCGCCATGACATACGGGACCAGCACTCCCTACGAGCAGTACTTC.

Concerning this clonotype itself: A junction boundary mismatches the germline segment, possibly from a read error. The gene calls are TRBV2 and TRBJ2-7; D may correspond to TRBD1 or TRBD2 (5 bases each). The CDR3 runs to 13 residues. Germline CDR1 reads SNHLY; CDR2 reads FYNNEI. The CDR3 DNA reads TGTGCCAGCACTCCAGGGACGCCCTATGAGCAGTACTTC. Residues: CASTPGTPYEQYF.

Points on this clonotype: At one of its ends the junction is not consistent with the germline gene, which may arise from a read error. This sequence joins TRBV11-2 and TRBJ1-5, with D perhaps TRBD1 (5 bases). CDR3 length: 15 residues. In germline, CDR1 is SGHAT, CDR2 FQNNGV. CDR3 DNA: TGTGCCAGCAGTTCCGGGATAGGGGAGAATCAGCCCCGGCATTTT. Translated, it gives CASSSGIGENQPRHF.

On this clonotype itself: A junction boundary mismatches the germline segment, possibly from a read error. V and J are TRBV28 and TRBJ2-1; TRBD2 matches at 10 bases. CDR1 and CDR2 (germline): MDHEN, SYDVKM. This CDR3 is built from 20 residues. This CDR3 reads CPSSRVWGLAGDKRLYEQFF. The DNA of the CDR3 is TGTCCCAGCAGCCGGGTCTGGGGGCTAGCGGGAGATAAAAGGTTATATGAGCAGTTCTTC.

As concerns this clonotype: An end of the junction differs from the germline gene, which may be a read error. V is TRBV5-1 and J is TRBJ2-5; TRBD1 is a possible D gene (6 bases). This CDR3 region has 15 residues. Looked up from germline, CDR1 is SGHRS and CDR2 is YFSETQ. The CDR3 region is CANSHKGGEQETQYF. The CDR3 DNA follows: TGCGCCAACAGCCACAAAGGGGGAGAACAGGAGACCCAGTACTTC.

This clonotype showed up just a few times. At one end, the junction sequence differs from germline, possibly due to a read error. CDR3 nucleotides: TGTGCCAGCAGCCCTAGCGCCGGGGAGCTGCTTTTT. It is translated as CASSPSAGELLF. The chain couples TRBV7-9 to TRBJ2-2; a weak D match, TRBD2 (6 bases). The germline V gene has CDR1 SEHNR and CDR2 FQNEAQ (reference sequence). The CDR3 is 12 amino acids.

This clonotype showed up many times. The chain carries TRBV2 and TRBJ2-2; possibly TRBD1 for D (6 bases). From germline, CDR1 is SNHLY and CDR2 FYNNEI. The ends were cut back, 4 bases at V and 6 bases at J, with 12 bases in the middle. The CDR3 covers 14 residues. This CDR3 is CASSGMGAPGELFF. Here the CDR3 DNA reads TGTGCCAGCAGTGGTATGGGGGCGCCCGGGGAGCTGTTTTTT.